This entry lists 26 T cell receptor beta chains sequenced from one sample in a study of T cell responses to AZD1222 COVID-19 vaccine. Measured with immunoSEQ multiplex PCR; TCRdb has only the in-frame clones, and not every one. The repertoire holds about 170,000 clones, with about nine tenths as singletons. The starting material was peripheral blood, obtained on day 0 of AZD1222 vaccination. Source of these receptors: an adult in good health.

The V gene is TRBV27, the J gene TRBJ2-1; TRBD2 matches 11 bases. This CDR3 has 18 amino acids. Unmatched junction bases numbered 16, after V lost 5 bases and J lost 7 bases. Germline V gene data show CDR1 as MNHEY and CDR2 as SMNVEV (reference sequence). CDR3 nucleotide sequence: TGTGCCAGCAGTCTCCCATTACTAGCGGGGGCCCCCGCGAATGAGCAGTTCTTC. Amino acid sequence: CASSLPLLAGAPANEQFF.

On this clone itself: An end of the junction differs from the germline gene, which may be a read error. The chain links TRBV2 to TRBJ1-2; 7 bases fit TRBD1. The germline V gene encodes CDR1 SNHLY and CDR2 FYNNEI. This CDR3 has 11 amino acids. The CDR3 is CASRASGTVPF. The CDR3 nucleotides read TGTGCCAGCAGAGCTTCCGGGACAGTTCCCTTC.

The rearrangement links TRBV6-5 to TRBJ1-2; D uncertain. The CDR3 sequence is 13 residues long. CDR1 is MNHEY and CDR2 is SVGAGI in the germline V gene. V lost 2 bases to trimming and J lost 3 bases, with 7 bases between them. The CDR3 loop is CASSYEGDYGYTF. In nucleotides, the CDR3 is TGTGCCAGCAGTTACGAGGGAGACTATGGCTACACCTTC.

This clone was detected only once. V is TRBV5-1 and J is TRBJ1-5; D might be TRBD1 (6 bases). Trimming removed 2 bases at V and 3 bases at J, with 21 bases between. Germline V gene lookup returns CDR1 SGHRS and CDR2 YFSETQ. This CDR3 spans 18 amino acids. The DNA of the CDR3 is TGCGCCAGCAGCTTAGGGGGGGGCCTAGGGGACCCCAATCAGCCCCAGCATTTT. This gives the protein CASSLGGGLGDPNQPQHF.

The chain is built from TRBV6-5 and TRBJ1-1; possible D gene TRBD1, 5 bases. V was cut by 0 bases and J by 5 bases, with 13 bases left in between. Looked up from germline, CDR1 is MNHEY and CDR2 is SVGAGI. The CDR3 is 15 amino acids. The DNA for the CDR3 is TGTGCCAGCAGTTACTCTCGGCAGGGCGGGACTGAAGCTTTCTTT. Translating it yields CASSYSRQGGTEAFF.

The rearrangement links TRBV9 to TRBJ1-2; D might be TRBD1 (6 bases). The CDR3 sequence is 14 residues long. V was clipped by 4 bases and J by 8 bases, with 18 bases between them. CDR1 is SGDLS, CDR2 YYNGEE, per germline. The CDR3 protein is CASSKDRPVVGYTF. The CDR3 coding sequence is TGTGCCAGCAGCAAAGACAGGCCAGTAGTGGGCTACACCTTC.

The CDR3 sequence: CASSLVEGGEQYF. In nucleotides, the CDR3 is TGTGCCAGCAGTTTGGTAGAGGGAGGCGAGCAGTACTTC. The chain recombines TRBV28 with TRBJ2-7; D perhaps matches TRBD2 (6 bases). V was shortened by 3 bases and J by 6 bases, with 12 bases between the two germline ends. Per germline, CDR1 MDHEN and CDR2 SYDVKM. The CDR3 extends over 13 amino acids. Full variable domain (missing parts from reference TRBV28 and TRBJ2-7): DVKVTQSSRYLVKRTGEKVFLECVQDMDHENMFWYRQDPGLGLRLIYFSYDVKMKEKGDIPEGYSVSREKKERFSLILESASTNQTSMYLCASSLVEGGEQYFGPGTRLTVT.

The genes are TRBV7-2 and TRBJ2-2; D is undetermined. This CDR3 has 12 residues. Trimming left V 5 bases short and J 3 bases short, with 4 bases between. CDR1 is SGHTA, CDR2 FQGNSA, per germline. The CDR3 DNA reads TGTGCCAGCAGCCTTTACACCGGGGAGCTGTTTTTT. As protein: CASSLYTGELFF.

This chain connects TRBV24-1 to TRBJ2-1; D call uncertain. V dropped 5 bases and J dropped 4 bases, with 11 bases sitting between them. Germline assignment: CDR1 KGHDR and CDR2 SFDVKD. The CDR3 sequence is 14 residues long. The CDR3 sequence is CATSAGGDYNEQFF. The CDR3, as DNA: TGTGCCACCAGTGCCGGTGGGGATTACAATGAGCAGTTCTTC.

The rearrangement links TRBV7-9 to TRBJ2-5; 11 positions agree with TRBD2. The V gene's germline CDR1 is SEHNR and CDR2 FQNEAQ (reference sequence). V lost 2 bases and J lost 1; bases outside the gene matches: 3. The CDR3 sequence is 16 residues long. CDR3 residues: CASSLSLAGGQETQYF. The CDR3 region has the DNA TGTGCCAGCAGCTTATCCCTAGCGGGGGGCCAAGAGACCCAGTACTTC. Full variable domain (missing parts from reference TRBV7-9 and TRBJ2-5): DTGVSQNPRHKITKRGQNVTFRCDPISEHNRLYWYRQTLGQGPEFLTYFQNEAQLEKSRLLSDRFSAERPKGSFSTLEIQRTEQGDSAMYLCASSLSLAGGQETQYFGPGTRLLVL.

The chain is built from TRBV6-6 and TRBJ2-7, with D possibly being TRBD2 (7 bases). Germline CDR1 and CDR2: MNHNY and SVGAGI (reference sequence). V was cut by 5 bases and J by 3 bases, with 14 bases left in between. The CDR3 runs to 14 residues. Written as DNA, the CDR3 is TGTGCCAGCAGTGTGGGAGGGGGGAGCTACGAGCAGTACTTC. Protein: CASSVGGGSYEQYF.

CDR3 nucleotides: TGTGCCAGTTCGACCGGGGTGAACACTGAAGCTTTCTTT. As protein: CASSTGVNTEAFF. The V call is TRBV9, the J call TRBJ1-1; D uncertain. Germline V gene lookup returns CDR1 SGDLS and CDR2 YYNGEE. Trimming removed 8 bases at V and 0 bases at J, with 11 bases between. This CDR3 comprises 13 residues. Full variable domain (missing parts from reference TRBV9 and TRBJ1-1): DSGVTQTPKHLITATGQRVTLRCSPRSGDLSVYWYQQSLDQGLQFLIQYYNGEERAKGNILERFSAQQFPDLHSELNLSSLELGDSALYFCASSTGVNTEAFFGQGTRLTVV.

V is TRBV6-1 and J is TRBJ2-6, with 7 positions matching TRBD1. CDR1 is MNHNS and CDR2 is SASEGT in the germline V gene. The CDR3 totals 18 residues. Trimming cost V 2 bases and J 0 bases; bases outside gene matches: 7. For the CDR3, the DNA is TGTGCCAGCAGTGAAACGGGACAGTCGTTCTCTGGGGCCAACGTCCTGACTTTC. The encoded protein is CASSETGQSFSGANVLTF.

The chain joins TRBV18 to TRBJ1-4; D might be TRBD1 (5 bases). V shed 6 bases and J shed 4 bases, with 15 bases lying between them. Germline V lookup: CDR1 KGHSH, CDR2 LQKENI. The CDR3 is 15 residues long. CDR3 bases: TGTGCCAGCTCTCACTCTCGGGGGGATAATGAAAAACTGTTTTTT. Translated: CASSHSRGDNEKLFF.

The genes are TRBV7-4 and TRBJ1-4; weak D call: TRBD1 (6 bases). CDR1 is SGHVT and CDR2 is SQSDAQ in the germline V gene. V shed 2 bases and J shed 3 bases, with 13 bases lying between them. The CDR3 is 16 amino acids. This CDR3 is CASSLYGAGANEKLFF. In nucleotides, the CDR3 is TGTGCCAGCAGCTTATATGGGGCAGGGGCTAATGAAAAACTGTTTTTT.

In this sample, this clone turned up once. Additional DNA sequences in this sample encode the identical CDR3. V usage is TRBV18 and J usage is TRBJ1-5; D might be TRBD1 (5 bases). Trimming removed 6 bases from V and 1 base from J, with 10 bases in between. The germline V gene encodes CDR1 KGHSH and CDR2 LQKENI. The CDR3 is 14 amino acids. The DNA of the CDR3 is TGTGCCAGCTCGCCTGACAGCAGCAATCAGCCCCAGCATTTT. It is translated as CASSPDSSNQPQHF.

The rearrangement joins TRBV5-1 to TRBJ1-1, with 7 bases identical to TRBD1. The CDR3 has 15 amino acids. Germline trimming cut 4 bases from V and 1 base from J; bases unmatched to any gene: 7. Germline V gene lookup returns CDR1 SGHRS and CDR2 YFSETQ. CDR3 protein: CASSERGPTNTEAFF. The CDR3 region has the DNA TGCGCCAGCAGCGAGAGGGGGCCCACGAACACTGAAGCTTTCTTT. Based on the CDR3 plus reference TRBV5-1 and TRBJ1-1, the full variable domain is KAGVTQTPRYLIKTRGQQVTLSCSPISGHRSVSWYQQTPGQGLQFLFEYFSETQRNKGNFPGRFSGRQFSNSRSEMNVSTLELGDSALYLCASSERGPTNTEAFFGQGTRLTVV.

The DNA of the CDR3 is TGTGCCAGCAGTTTATTCAGGGATGGTGAAGCTTTCTTT. Translation: CASSLFRDGEAFF. The chain links TRBV28 to TRBJ1-1; possible D gene TRBD1, 5 bases. V was clipped by 1 base and J by 7 bases, with 10 bases between them. From germline, CDR1 is MDHEN and CDR2 SYDVKM. The CDR3 is 13 residues long.

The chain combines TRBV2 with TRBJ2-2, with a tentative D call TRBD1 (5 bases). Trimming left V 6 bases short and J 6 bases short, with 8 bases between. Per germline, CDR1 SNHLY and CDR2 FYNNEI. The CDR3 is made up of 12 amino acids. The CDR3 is CASSRVPGELFF. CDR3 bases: TGTGCCAGCAGCAGGGTCCCCGGGGAGCTGTTTTTT.

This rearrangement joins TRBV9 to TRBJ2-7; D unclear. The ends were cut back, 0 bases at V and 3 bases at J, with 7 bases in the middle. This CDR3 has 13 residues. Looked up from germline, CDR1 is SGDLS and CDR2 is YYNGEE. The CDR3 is CASSVDPLYEQYF. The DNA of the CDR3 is TGTGCCAGCAGCGTAGATCCACTCTACGAGCAGTACTTC.

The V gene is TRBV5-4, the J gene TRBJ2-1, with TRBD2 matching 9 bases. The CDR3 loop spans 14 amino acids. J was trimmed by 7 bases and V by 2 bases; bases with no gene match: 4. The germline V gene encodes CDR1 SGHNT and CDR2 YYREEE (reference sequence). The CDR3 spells CASSFGGGANEQFF. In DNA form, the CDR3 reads TGTGCCAGCAGCTTTGGCGGGGGGGCAAATGAGCAGTTCTTC.

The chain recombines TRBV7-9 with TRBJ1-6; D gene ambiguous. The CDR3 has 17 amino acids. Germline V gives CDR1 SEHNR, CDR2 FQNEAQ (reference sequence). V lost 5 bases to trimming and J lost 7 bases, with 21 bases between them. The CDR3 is CASSPGWAGDANSPLHF. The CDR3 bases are TGTGCCAGCAGCCCCGGGTGGGCGGGAGATGCGAATTCACCCCTCCACTTT.

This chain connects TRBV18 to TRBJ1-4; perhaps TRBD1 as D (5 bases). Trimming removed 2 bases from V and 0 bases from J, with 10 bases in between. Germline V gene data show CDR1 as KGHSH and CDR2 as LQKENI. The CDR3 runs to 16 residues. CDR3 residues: CASSPSIGATNEKLFF. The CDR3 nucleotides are TGTGCCAGCTCACCAAGTATAGGGGCAACTAATGAAAAACTGTTTTTT. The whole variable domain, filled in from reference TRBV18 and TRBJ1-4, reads NAGVMQNPRHLVRRRGQEARLRCSPMKGHSHVYWYRQLPEEGLKFMVYLQKENIIDESGMPKERFSAEFPKEGPSILRIQQVVRGDSAAYFCASSPSIGATNEKLFFGSGTQLSVL.

CDR3: CAAERNTIYF. As DNA, the CDR3 is TGTGCCGCGGAGAGGAACACCATATATTTT. The rearrangement uses TRBV24-1 and TRBJ1-3; the D is unclear. The CDR3 runs 10 residues. Germline values: CDR1 KGHDR, CDR2 SFDVKD. The germline V and J ends were trimmed by 12 bases and 7 bases, with 9 bases remaining between them.

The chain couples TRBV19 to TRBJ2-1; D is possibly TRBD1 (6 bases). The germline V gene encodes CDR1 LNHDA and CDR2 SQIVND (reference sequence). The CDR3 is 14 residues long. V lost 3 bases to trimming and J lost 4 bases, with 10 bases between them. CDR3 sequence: CASSIRTAYNEQFF. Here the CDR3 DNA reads TGTGCCAGTAGTATTAGGACAGCGTACAATGAGCAGTTCTTC.

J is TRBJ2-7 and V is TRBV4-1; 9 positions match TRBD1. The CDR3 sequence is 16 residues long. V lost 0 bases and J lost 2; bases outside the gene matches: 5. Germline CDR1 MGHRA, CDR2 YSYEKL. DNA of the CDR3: TGCGCCAGCAGCCAAGATGGTAGACAGGGGGCCTACGAGCAGTACTTC. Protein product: CASSQDGRQGAYEQYF.